The 24 T cell receptor beta chains below all came from one sample that was sequenced in a study of cytomegalovirus exposure and HLA in healthy donors. PCR involved 60 Vbeta and 13 Jbeta primers. The assay was immunoSEQ multiplex PCR, and TCRdb's table has in-frame clones only and misses some. The sample lists about 62,000 clones, 70% to 90% occurring once. Specimen: PBMCs. These receptors were obtained from a woman in her 30s in good health and CMV-seronegative.

CDR3 nucleotides: TGCGCCAGCAGCCAACCCGGGACTAGGGCTTACAATGAGCAGTTCTTC. Translated, it gives CASSQPGTRAYNEQFF. This chain joins TRBV4-1 and TRBJ2-1; 8 bases are shared with TRBD2. Germline CDR1 is MGHRA and CDR2 is YSYEKL. The V segment lost 2 bases and the J segment 4 bases; nucleotides outside the gene matches: 7. The CDR3 is 16 residues long.

CDR3 amino acids: CASSLATSGGKLAKNIQYF. The CDR3 nucleotides read TGTGCCAGCAGCTTAGCGACTAGCGGGGGGAAATTAGCCAAAAACATTCAGTACTTC. This chain joins TRBV7-2 and TRBJ2-4, with 13 bases that match TRBD2. This CDR3 has 19 residues. Germline V gene sequence: CDR1 SGHTA, CDR2 FQGNSA. V shed 0 bases and J 0 bases; nucleotides not matched to a gene: 5.

The genes are TRBV10-1 and TRBJ2-7; TRBD1 agrees at 8 bases. In germline, CDR1 is WNHNN, CDR2 SYGVQD (reference sequence). V gave up 1 base and J gave up 3 bases; unmatched junction bases: 5. The CDR3 covers 15 residues. This chain's CDR3 is CASSEFGDRGYEQYF. CDR3 coding DNA: TGCGCCAGCAGTGAGTTTGGTGACAGGGGCTACGAGCAGTACTTC.

In this sample, this clone turned up once. This chain joins TRBV7-2 and TRBJ1-1; maybe TRBD1 (5 bases). Germline-derived CDR1 and CDR2 are SGHTA and FQGNSA. This CDR3 contains 14 residues. Trimming removed 1 base at V and 1 base at J, with 7 bases between. The CDR3: CASSLEGQNTEAFF. Here the CDR3 DNA reads TGTGCCAGCAGCTTAGAAGGACAGAACACTGAAGCTTTCTTT.

This clone showed up just a few times. This chain uses TRBV21-1 with TRBJ1-1; the table's D call TRBD1 went unverified against the DNA. TRBV21-1 has pseudogene status. The CDR3 loop spans 14 amino acids. The CDR3 bases are TGTGCCAGCAGCTCTACAGGGCGGAGCACTGAAGCTTTCTTT. It is translated as CASSSTGRSTEAFF.

The chain couples TRBV10-3 to TRBJ1-5, with D unclear. The CDR3 has 15 amino acids. CDR1 is ENHRY and CDR2 is SYGVKD in the germline V gene. V was trimmed by 4 bases and J by 3 bases, leaving 13 bases between them. CDR3: CAISGRPEPNQPQHF. The CDR3 DNA sequence: TGTGCCATCAGTGGTCGTCCGGAGCCCAATCAGCCCCAGCATTTT.

The rearrangement links TRBV6-5 to TRBJ2-7; 9 bases line up with TRBD1. Trimming removed 0 bases from V and 3 bases from J; junction bases left unmatched: 6. From germline, CDR1 is MNHEY and CDR2 SVGAGI. The CDR3 sequence is 16 residues long. The CDR3 coding sequence is TGTGCCAGCAGTTACTCGAGCACAGGGGGCGGCTACGAGCAGTACTTC. Encoded protein: CASSYSSTGGGYEQYF.

Worth noting for this clone: An end of the junction differs from the germline gene, which may be a read error. J is TRBJ2-7 and V is TRBV27; the match to TRBD2 covers 9 bases. The germline V gene encodes CDR1 MNHEY and CDR2 SMNVEV (reference sequence). The length of the CDR3 is 16 residues. As DNA, the CDR3 is TGTGCCAGCGGAATTTACCCCGGGACTAGCTCCGACGAGCAGTGCTTC. Encoded protein: CASGIYPGTSSDEQCF.

Only one count was recorded for this clone. The chain has TRBV4-1 and TRBJ1-6, with D possibly matching TRBD1 (6 bases). The CDR3 length is 14 residues. Trimming left V 6 bases short and J 10 bases short, with 16 bases between. Germline V gene sequence: CDR1 MGHRA, CDR2 YSYEKL. The CDR3: CASSLQYRDSPLHF. The CDR3 DNA reads as TGCGCCAGCAGTCTCCAGTACAGGGACTCACCCCTCCACTTT.

In DNA form, the CDR3 reads TGTGCCAGTAGACCTGGGACAGGGGGCCCCCAGCATTTT. It yields the protein CASRPGTGGPQHF. The chain joins TRBV19 to TRBJ1-5, with TRBD1 matching over 12 bases. After removal of 6 bases from V and 10 bases from J, the junction contained 4 bases not matched to a gene. Looked up from germline, CDR1 is LNHDA and CDR2 is SQIVND (reference sequence). The CDR3 is 13 residues long. The complete variable domain, with remaining parts taken from reference TRBV19 and TRBJ1-5, reads DGGITQSPKYLFRKEGQNVTLSCEQNLNHDAMYWYRQDPGQGLRLIYYSQIVNDFQKGDIAEGYSVSREKKESFPLTVTSAQKNPTAFYLCASRPGTGGPQHFGDGTRLSIL.

This clone was detected only a few times. The chain joins TRBV5-4 to TRBJ2-1; TRBD1 aligns across 9 bases. Trimming at V came to 3 bases and at J to 8 bases, leaving 9 bases not matched to a gene. The germline CDR1 and CDR2 sequences are SGHNT and YYREEE (reference sequence). The CDR3 spans 15 residues. The chain's CDR3 is CASSWGGQGPDEQFF. The CDR3 nucleotides read TGTGCCAGCAGCTGGGGGGGACAGGGCCCGGATGAGCAGTTCTTC.

This clone came up once. The V call is TRBV5-4, the J call TRBJ1-4; D is perhaps TRBD1 (6 bases). This CDR3 is built from 14 residues. Between the trimmed V and J ends, which lost 4 bases and 6 bases, there was a span of 13 bases. Germline CDR1 SGHNT, CDR2 YYREEE (reference sequence). The CDR3 reads CASSVGGRDEKLFF. For the CDR3, the DNA is TGTGCCAGCAGCGTAGGGGGTCGGGATGAAAAACTGTTTTTT.

The chain combines TRBV19 with TRBJ1-2, with 8 bases aligning to TRBD1. Per germline, CDR1 LNHDA and CDR2 SQIVND (reference sequence). V lost 1 base to trimming and J lost 3 bases; unmatched junction nucleotides: 7. The CDR3 sequence is 16 residues long. The CDR3 here is CASSIVKGQGDYGYTF. The CDR3 DNA sequence: TGTGCCAGTAGTATAGTCAAAGGACAGGGAGACTATGGCTACACCTTC.

The chain uses TRBV6-5 and TRBJ2-4, with 12 bases lining up with TRBD2. Germline-derived CDR1 and CDR2 are MNHEY and SVGAGI. V dropped 4 bases and J dropped 10; count of bases not matched to a gene: 5. The length of the CDR3 is 14 residues. The CDR3 sequence is CASSSLAGGRIQYF. CDR3 sequence (DNA): TGTGCCAGCAGTTCCCTAGCGGGGGGGCGTATTCAGTACTTC.

This clone was seen a handful of times. This chain connects TRBV2 to TRBJ1-2, with a tentative D call TRBD1 (5 bases). From germline, CDR1 is SNHLY and CDR2 FYNNEI. The length of the CDR3 is 14 residues. The V end was cut by 6 bases, the J end by 3 bases, with 14 bases between. The CDR3 is CASSRRGSDYGYTF. CDR3 nucleotide sequence: TGTGCCAGCAGCAGGAGGGGCAGCGACTATGGCTACACCTTC.

The CDR3 DNA sequence: TGTGCCAGCAAGCGGGGCCGAGTGGATACGCAGTATTTT. It codes for CASKRGRVDTQYF. The rearrangement joins TRBV6-5 to TRBJ2-3, with 7 nucleotides matching TRBD2. CDR1 and CDR2 (germline): MNHEY, SVGAGI. V shed 7 bases and J 6 bases; nucleotides not matched to a gene: 7. CDR3 length: 13 residues.

V usage is TRBV19 and J usage is TRBJ1-4; 10 bases line up with TRBD1. This CDR3 comprises 16 residues. After removal of 5 bases from V and 1 base from J, the junction contained 4 bases not matched to a gene. In germline, CDR1 is LNHDA, CDR2 SQIVND (reference sequence). As DNA, the CDR3 is TGTGCCAGTAGTCCCCGGGACAGGGGAACTAATGAAAAACTGTTTTTT. Protein sequence: CASSPRDRGTNEKLFF. The full variable domain, its missing parts supplied by reference TRBV19 and TRBJ1-4, is DGGITQSPKYLFRKEGQNVTLSCEQNLNHDAMYWYRQDPGQGLRLIYYSQIVNDFQKGDIAEGYSVSREKKESFPLTVTSAQKNPTAFYLCASSPRDRGTNEKLFFGSGTQLSVL.

The table lists this clone with a few counts. The gene calls are TRBV5-1 and TRBJ1-1, with D tentatively TRBD1 (5 bases). V was clipped by 6 bases and J by 3 bases, with 15 bases between them. The CDR3 spans 14 residues. CDR1 is SGHRS and CDR2 is YFSETQ in the germline V gene. The CDR3 here is CASKTTPGDTEAFF. CDR3 nucleotides: TGCGCCAGCAAGACCACCCCGGGGGACACTGAAGCTTTCTTT.

The sample holds one count of this clone. The CDR3 sequence: CASSQGQGWIGQPQHF. The DNA of the CDR3 is TGTGCCAGTAGTCAGGGACAGGGCTGGATTGGTCAGCCCCAGCATTTT. The chain couples TRBV19 to TRBJ1-5, with TRBD1 identical over 9 bases. The CDR3 is 16 residues long. Trimming took 5 bases from V and 6 from J; bases not matched to a gene: 11. CDR1 and CDR2 (germline): LNHDA, SQIVND (reference sequence).

This chain links TRBV7-9 with TRBJ1-2; 9 bases align to TRBD1. Trimming cost V 5 bases and J 1 base; bases outside gene matches: 8. The CDR3 runs 16 residues. The V gene's germline CDR1 is SEHNR and CDR2 FQNEAQ (reference sequence). Here the CDR3 reads CASSLDRGGLNYGYTF. The CDR3 DNA reads TGTGCCAGCAGCCTCGACAGGGGGGGCCTTAACTATGGCTACACCTTC.

This chain joins TRBV7-8 and TRBJ1-1, with D maybe TRBD1 (5 bases). V was clipped by 6 bases and J by 2 bases, with 13 bases between them. The V gene's germline CDR1 is SGHVS and CDR2 FQNEAQ. The length of the CDR3 is 14 residues. In DNA, the CDR3 is TGTGCCAGCAGTTTACTTCAGGGAAACACTGAAGCTTTCTTT. This encodes CASSLLQGNTEAFF.

The chain joins TRBV5-4 to TRBJ2-5; TRBD1 matches 7 bases. The DNA end lines up better with TRBJ2-7; the J call may be wrong. This CDR3 region has 15 residues. Germline V gene data show CDR1 as SGHNT and CDR2 as YYREEE (reference sequence). CDR3 nucleotides: TGTGCCAGCAGCCCGGACAGGACCCGACCCTACGAGCAGTACTTC. Translating gives CASSPDRTRPYEQYF.

This clone was picked up a small number of times. The chain is built from TRBV19 and TRBJ1-3; D remains unclear. V lost 8 bases and J lost 0, with 17 bases in between. CDR1 is LNHDA, CDR2 SQIVND, per germline (reference sequence). CDR3 length equals 16 residues. The CDR3 region is CASRHTPGSSGNTIYF. DNA for the CDR3: TGTGCCAGTCGCCATACCCCAGGCTCCTCTGGAAACACCATATATTTT.

The chain has TRBV6-5 and TRBJ1-3; 7 bases fit TRBD1. This CDR3 is built from 14 residues. Germline values: CDR1 MNHEY, CDR2 SVGAGI. V lost 6 bases to trimming and J lost 6 bases; unmatched junction nucleotides: 8. The CDR3 DNA is TGTGCCAGCAGACCTCCGGGACAGCTAAACACCATATATTTT. Amino acids: CASRPPGQLNTIYF.